The next 29 T cell receptor beta chains were all read from a single sample in a study of human T cells and chemical hapten exposure. From the RACE reads, TCRdb called clonotypes with MiXCR, one entry per CDR3 protein. The repertoire consists of around 380,000 distinct CDR3 sequences, with approximately 5% occurring once and the leading ten covering roughly 8.2%. Regarding time point: pre-sensitization, week 0. Specified treatment: therapeutic diphenylcyclopropenone sensitization with weekly scalp DPC. Sequencing was performed on whole blood, taken in connection with sensitization to the hapten diphenylcyclopropenone (DPC). The receptors were gathered from a woman younger than 30 with alopecia areata. Some clones in this sample may be carry-over from other donors' samples.

This clonotype was recorded at least ten times. The chain carries TRBV12-3 or TRBV12-4 and TRBJ1-5; unclear D gene. There are 11 residues in the CDR3. Trimming stripped 1 base from V and 6 bases from J, with 1 base between. The CDR3 loop reads CASSLGQPQHF. The CDR3 DNA follows: TGTGCCAGCAGTTTAGGTCAGCCCCAGCATTTT.

The J gene is TRBJ1-4, the V gene TRBV12-3 or TRBV12-4; TRBD1 agrees at 8 bases. The CDR3 contains 15 residues. The V segment lost 6 bases and the J segment 0 bases; nucleotides outside the gene matches: 3. CDR3 amino acids: CASSAGQATNEKLFF. The CDR3 nucleotides are TGTGCCAGCAGCGCGGGACAGGCAACTAATGAAAAACTGTTTTTT.

This clonotype appeared many times. The rearrangement uses TRBV19 and TRBJ1-1; maybe TRBD1 (5 bases). Trimming shortened V by 1 base and J by 7 bases, and 10 bases separated the two germline ends. The CDR3 contains 13 residues. Germline V gene data show CDR1 as LNHDA and CDR2 as SQIVND (reference sequence). The CDR3 reads CASSIGDRIEAFF. The CDR3 DNA reads as TGTGCCAGTAGTATAGGGGACCGAATTGAAGCTTTCTTT.

Ten or more counts support this clonotype. This chain connects TRBV7-2 to TRBJ1-5; a weak D match, TRBD1 (6 bases). This CDR3 is 16 amino acids long. The germline CDR1 and CDR2 sequences are SGHTA and FQGNSA. With 5 bases removed from V and 7 bases from J, the gap between germline ends came to 21 bases. The CDR3 reads CASSTQGGAQGQPQHF. CDR3 DNA sequence: TGTGCCAGCAGCACCCAAGGGGGGGCGCAGGGCCAGCCCCAGCATTTT.

This clonotype was detected a few times. This rearrangement joins TRBV5-4 to TRBJ2-7, with unresolved D. V lost 1 base and J lost 5, with 13 bases in between. The germline CDR1 and CDR2 sequences are SGHNT and YYREEE (reference sequence). The CDR3 is made up of 14 amino acids. This CDR3 reads CASSLIEVFHEQYF. The CDR3 DNA sequence: TGTGCCAGCAGCTTGATCGAGGTATTCCACGAGCAGTACTTC.

This clonotype showed up just a few times. The chain recombines TRBV11-2 with TRBJ1-2; tentative D call: TRBD1 (5 bases). Germline V gene sequence: CDR1 SGHAT, CDR2 FQNNGV. The CDR3 contains 14 residues. V was cut by 2 bases and J by 2 bases, with 9 bases left in between. In DNA form, the CDR3 reads TGTGCCAGCAGCTTATCGCAGGGAAACTATGGCTACACCTTC. This encodes CASSLSQGNYGYTF.

This clonotype was seen at least ten times. This chain connects TRBV12-3 or TRBV12-4 to TRBJ2-3, with a weak D call TRBD2 (6 bases). The ends were cut back, 3 bases at V and 5 bases at J, with 12 bases in the middle. This CDR3 contains 14 residues. The CDR3 region is CASSLEGGGDTQYF. The CDR3 coding sequence is TGTGCCAGCAGTTTGGAGGGAGGAGGAGATACGCAGTATTTT.

A few counts support this clonotype. J is TRBJ1-5 and V is TRBV6-2 or TRBV6-3; 7 bases fit TRBD1. The V segment lost 6 bases and the J segment 2 bases; nucleotides outside the gene matches: 22. Germline values: CDR1 MNHEY, CDR2 SVGEGT. This CDR3 region has 20 residues. For the CDR3, the DNA is TGTGCCAGCAGCTGGCGACAGGGTCGAAAGTCTATGGCTGGCAATCAGCCCCAGCATTTT. Translated, it gives CASSWRQGRKSMAGNQPQHF.

This clonotype came up many times. The chain carries TRBV7-2 and TRBJ2-3; D tentatively reads TRBD1 or TRBD2 (5 bases each). Germline V gene data show CDR1 as SGHTA and CDR2 as FQGNSA. Trimming shortened V by 3 bases and J by 2 bases, and 12 bases separated the two germline ends. This CDR3 has 15 residues. The CDR3 protein is CASSLGVPNTDTQYF. CDR3 bases: TGTGCCAGCAGCTTGGGGGTCCCAAACACAGATACGCAGTATTTT.

This clonotype has ten or more counts. The CDR3 reads CASSLRSNGDSTF. The CDR3 DNA is TGCGCCAGCTCCCTTCGGAGTAATGGGGATTCTACTTTC. The J gene is TRBJ2-6, the V gene TRBV5-1; D unclear. The CDR3 is made up of 13 amino acids. The ends were cut back, 7 bases at V and 19 bases at J, with 24 bases in the middle. Germline CDR1 and CDR2: SGHRS and YFSETQ.

This clonotype was seen a few times. The chain links TRBV7-2 to TRBJ2-2, with D maybe TRBD1 (5 bases). Between the trimmed V and J ends, which lost 4 bases and 7 bases, there was a span of 16 bases. The CDR3 length is 15 residues. In germline, CDR1 is SGHTA, CDR2 FQGNSA. The CDR3 DNA sequence: TGTGCCAGCAGCTCCTACAAGGGGTCGGACGGGGAGCTGTTTTTT. It translates to CASSSYKGSDGELFF.

In this sample, this clonotype turned up a few times. The chain couples TRBV4-1 to TRBJ2-3; the D is unclear. V gave up 4 bases and J gave up 0 bases, with 8 bases separating them. The CDR3 totals 14 residues. Germline lookup yields CDR1 MGHRA and CDR2 YSYEKL. CDR3 nucleotides: TGCGCCAGCAGCCGGACCTGGAGCACAGATACGCAGTATTTT. Protein sequence: CASSRTWSTDTQYF.

This clonotype was detected a few times. The V call is TRBV4-3, the J call TRBJ1-1; a possible D gene is TRBD1 (5 bases). The CDR3 runs 14 residues. V gave up 4 bases and J gave up 3 bases, with 12 bases separating them. Germline lookup yields CDR1 LGHNA and CDR2 YSLEER. CDR3 nucleotides: TGCGCCAGCAGCCCGGGACGGCTGTACACTGAAGCTTTCTTT. This gives the protein CASSPGRLYTEAFF.

This clonotype showed up many times. The chain links TRBV2 to TRBJ2-2, with D possibly TRBD2 on 6 matching bases. Trimming shortened V by 4 bases and J by 1 base, and 13 bases separated the two germline ends. Germline assignment: CDR1 SNHLY and CDR2 FYNNEI. The CDR3 is 16 amino acids. CDR3 protein: CASSGGLGVNTGELFF. The CDR3 DNA is TGTGCCAGCAGTGGGGGACTGGGAGTGAACACCGGGGAGCTGTTTTTT.

The chain recombines TRBV20-1 with TRBJ2-3; TRBD1 might be the D (6 bases). The CDR3 is made up of 16 amino acids. Per germline, CDR1 DFQATT and CDR2 SNEGSKA (reference sequence). In DNA form, the CDR3 reads TGCAGCCCTAAATCCCCATACCACAGGGGCACAGATACGCAGTATTTT. It translates to CSPKSPYHRGTDTQYF.

V and J are TRBV6-5 and TRBJ1-2; tentatively, D is TRBD1 (5 bases). The CDR3 consists of 13 residues. Trimming shortened V by 5 bases and J by 8 bases, and 15 bases separated the two germline ends. Per the germline V gene, CDR1 is MNHEY and CDR2 is SVGAGI. The CDR3: CASSAHQGGGYTF. The CDR3 DNA is TGTGCCAGCAGTGCCCACCAGGGAGGAGGCTACACCTTC.

The chain links TRBV6-1 to TRBJ1-5, with no clear D. The V end was cut by 5 bases, the J end by 7 bases, with 15 bases between. Germline CDR1 is MNHNS and CDR2 is SASEGT. The CDR3 loop spans 14 amino acids. CDR3 protein: CASSPQLGGQPQHF. The CDR3 bases are TGTGCCAGCAGTCCCCAATTGGGAGGGCAGCCCCAGCATTTT.

At least ten counts were recorded for this clonotype. The chain uses TRBV29-1 and TRBJ2-3; D is perhaps TRBD2 (6 bases). The V end was cut by 3 bases, the J end by 8 bases, with 15 bases between. Germline assignment: CDR1 SQVTM and CDR2 ANQGSEA. The CDR3 runs 13 residues. The CDR3 nucleotides read TGCAGCGTTGATCCCACGGAGGGAGTTACGCAGTATTTT. Translation gives CSVDPTEGVTQYF.

This clonotype was observed many times. The V gene is TRBV7-6, the J gene TRBJ1-4, with TRBD1 matching over 9 bases. The germline V gene encodes CDR1 SGHVS and CDR2 FNYEAQ. The length of the CDR3 is 16 residues. V lost 1 base to trimming and J lost 5 bases; unmatched junction nucleotides: 5. The CDR3 here is CASSLGVGQGNEKLFF. The CDR3 coding sequence is TGTGCCAGCAGCTTAGGGGTTGGACAGGGGAATGAAAAACTGTTTTTT.

There are a few counts of this clonotype. This chain connects TRBV20-1 to TRBJ1-1, with D unclear. The CDR3 totals 13 residues. The V end was cut by 4 bases, the J end by 0 bases, with 9 bases between. Germline V gene data show CDR1 as DFQATT and CDR2 as SNEGSKA (reference sequence). This CDR3 reads CSAIISMNTEAFF. The DNA of the CDR3 is TGCAGTGCTATTATTTCTATGAACACTGAAGCTTTCTTT.

The table lists this clonotype with many counts. The chain employs TRBV7-8 and TRBJ1-4; 7 positions match TRBD1. CDR3 size: 15 residues. J lost 7 bases, V lost 5 bases, and 10 bases had no gene match. Germline loops: CDR1 SGHVS, CDR2 FQNEAQ. DNA for the CDR3: TGTGCCAGCAGCGAAACAGGGGATATGGGTGAAAAACTGTTTTTT. Protein: CASSETGDMGEKLFF.

The chain is built from TRBV6-2 or TRBV6-3 and TRBJ1-5; D not certain. In germline, CDR1 is MNHEY, CDR2 SVGEGT. V was shortened by 5 bases and J by 6 bases, with 17 bases between the two germline ends. CDR3 size: 15 residues. Here the CDR3 DNA reads TGTGCCAGCAGTCAACTCGTGGGTTACGGTCAGCCCCAGCATTTT. Protein product: CASSQLVGYGQPQHF.

In this sample, this clonotype turned up a few times. The chain carries TRBV12-3 or TRBV12-4 and TRBJ2-1; D might be TRBD2 (6 bases). CDR3 length: 12 amino acids. The V and J ends lost 6 bases and 13 bases respectively, with 16 bases between them. In nucleotides, the CDR3 is TGTGCCAGCAGACCCTCGTCAGGGACTCAGTTCTTC. Translated: CASRPSSGTQFF.

This clonotype was recorded many times. This rearrangement joins TRBV4-1 to TRBJ1-1; no clear D gene. This CDR3 is built from 14 residues. V lost 1 base to trimming and J lost 5 bases, with 11 bases between them. The V gene's germline CDR1 is MGHRA and CDR2 YSYEKL. CDR3 loop: CASSQGHPDTEAFF. CDR3 nucleotides: TGCGCCAGCAGCCAAGGACACCCTGATACTGAAGCTTTCTTT.

This clonotype has at least ten counts. This chain joins TRBV11-2 and TRBJ2-5; a possible D gene is TRBD1 (6 bases). V lost 5 bases and J lost 4, with 11 bases in between. This CDR3 contains 13 residues. The V gene's germline CDR1 is SGHAT and CDR2 FQNNGV. The CDR3 sequence: CASSTGSGETQYF. The CDR3 bases are TGTGCCAGCAGCACAGGGAGCGGAGAGACCCAGTACTTC.

There are a few counts of this clonotype. The chain recombines TRBV20-1 with TRBJ2-3, with 16 bases matching TRBD2. Germline V gene lookup returns CDR1 DFQATT and CDR2 SNEGSKA (reference sequence). V lost 5 bases to trimming and J lost 5 bases; unmatched junction nucleotides: 10. The CDR3 consists of 17 residues. The CDR3 spells CSAGEPGTSGGEDTQYF. The CDR3 bases are TGCAGTGCTGGGGAACCTGGGACTAGCGGGGGGGAAGATACGCAGTATTTT.

This clonotype was seen more than once but under ten times. The V gene is TRBV7-8, the J gene TRBJ1-1, with a possible D match to TRBD1 (6 bases). The CDR3 length is 17 residues. The V gene lost 1 base and the J gene lost 4 bases, with 19 bases spanning the gap. CDR1 is SGHVS and CDR2 is FQNEAQ in the germline V gene. The CDR3 nucleotides read TGTGCCAGCAGCTTAGTGGCCCGGGGGCGAGGTGGCACTGAAGCTTTCTTT. Translation gives CASSLVARGRGGTEAFF.

This clonotype was picked up many times. V usage is TRBV7-2 and J usage is TRBJ1-3; possibly TRBD1 for D (6 bases). This CDR3 spans 16 amino acids. Germline lookup yields CDR1 SGHTA and CDR2 FQGNSA. V lost 4 bases to trimming and J lost 2 bases, with 15 bases between them. The CDR3: CASSSLQGIAGNTIYF. The DNA of the CDR3 is TGTGCCAGCAGCTCCTTGCAGGGGATTGCTGGAAACACCATATATTTT. Full variable domain (rest looked up from reference TRBV7-2 and TRBJ1-3): GAGVSQSPSNKVTEKGKDVELRCDPISGHTALYWYRQSLGQGLEFLIYFQGNSAPDKSGLPSDRFSAERTGGSVSTLTIQRTQQEDSAVYLCASSSLQGIAGNTIYFGEGSWLTVV.

In its sample, this clonotype was seen many times. This chain links TRBV13 with TRBJ2-1; 11 bases fit TRBD2. Germline trimming cut 1 base from V and 5 bases from J; bases unmatched to any gene: 1. The CDR3 is 15 residues long. Germline assignment: CDR1 PRHDT and CDR2 FYEKMQ (reference sequence). The CDR3 nucleotides read TGTGCCAGCAGCTTAGTACTAGCGGGGGACAATGAGCAGTTCTTC. Protein product: CASSLVLAGDNEQFF.